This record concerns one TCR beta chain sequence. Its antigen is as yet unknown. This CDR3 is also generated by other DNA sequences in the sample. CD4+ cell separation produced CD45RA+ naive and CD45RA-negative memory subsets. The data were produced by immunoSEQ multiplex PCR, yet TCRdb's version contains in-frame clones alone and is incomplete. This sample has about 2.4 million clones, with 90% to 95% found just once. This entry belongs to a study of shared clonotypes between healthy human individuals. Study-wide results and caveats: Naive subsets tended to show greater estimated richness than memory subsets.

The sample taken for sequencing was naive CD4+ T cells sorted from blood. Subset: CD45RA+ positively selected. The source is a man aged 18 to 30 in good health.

CDR3 sequence reads: CASSPDRASGETQYF. In DNA, the CDR3 is TGTGCCAGCAGCCCAGACCGGGCTAGCGGGGAGACCCAGTACTTC. The gene calls are TRBV5-4 and TRBJ2-5, with 8 bases identical to TRBD2. The CDR3 is 15 residues long. The germline CDR1 and CDR2 sequences are SGHNT and YYREEE (reference sequence). Trimming at V came to 4 bases and at J to 5 bases, leaving 10 bases not matched to a gene.